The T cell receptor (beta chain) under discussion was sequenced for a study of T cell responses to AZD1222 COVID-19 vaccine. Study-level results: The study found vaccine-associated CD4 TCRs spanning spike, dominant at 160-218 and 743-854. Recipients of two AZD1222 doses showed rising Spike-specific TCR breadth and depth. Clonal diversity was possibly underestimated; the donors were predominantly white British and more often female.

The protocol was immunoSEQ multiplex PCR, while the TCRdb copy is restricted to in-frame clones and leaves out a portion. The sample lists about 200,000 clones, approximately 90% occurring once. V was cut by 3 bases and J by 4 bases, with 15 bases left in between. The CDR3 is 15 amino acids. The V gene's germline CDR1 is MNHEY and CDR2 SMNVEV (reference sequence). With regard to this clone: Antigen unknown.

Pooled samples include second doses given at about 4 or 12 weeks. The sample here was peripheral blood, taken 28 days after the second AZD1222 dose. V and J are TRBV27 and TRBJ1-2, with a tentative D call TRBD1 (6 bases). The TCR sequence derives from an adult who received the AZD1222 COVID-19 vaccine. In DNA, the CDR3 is TGTGCCAGCAGTTTCTTAGCAGGGGTTGCCTATGGCTACACCTTC. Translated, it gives CASSFLAGVAYGYTF.